A single sample gave rise to the 18 T cell receptor beta chains below, sequenced in a study of cytomegalovirus exposure and HLA in healthy donors. Primers for the PCR totalled 60 Vbeta and 13 Jbeta. Profiling relied on immunoSEQ multiplex PCR, and the TCRdb table lists in-frame clones only, not all of them. The sample lists 55,000 to 65,000 clones; roughly 80% were seen once. Sequenced input: PBMCs. Receptor source: a woman aged 40 to 49 in good health and CMV-seropositive.

The genes are TRBV4-1 and TRBJ2-3; a weak D match, TRBD2 (5 bases). Germline V gene lookup returns CDR1 MGHRA and CDR2 YSYEKL. This CDR3 spans 17 amino acids. V was trimmed by 1 base and J by 0 bases, leaving 14 bases between them. The CDR3: CASSQAHGSGSTDTQYF. DNA for the CDR3: TGCGCCAGCAGCCAAGCCCATGGCAGCGGTAGCACAGATACGCAGTATTTT.

This clone was counted between two and nine times. This rearrangement joins TRBV6-6 to TRBJ1-5; tentatively, D is TRBD1 (6 bases). Trimming removed 6 bases from V and 3 bases from J, with 15 bases in between. The CDR3 is 15 residues long. Germline loops: CDR1 MNHNY, CDR2 SVGAGI (reference sequence). CDR3: CASSLHGQNNQPQHF. The CDR3 DNA follows: TGTGCCAGCAGCCTCCACGGACAGAACAATCAGCCCCAGCATTTT.

CDR3 bases: TGTGCTAGTGGTCCCGCCCCCGACAGACTTTGGGATGGCTACACCTTC. Translation gives CASGPAPDRLWDGYTF. The chain is built from TRBV12-5 and TRBJ1-2; a weak D match, TRBD1 (5 bases). Trimming took off 5 bases at V and 6 bases at J, with 22 bases between the two ends. The germline V gene has CDR1 LGHNT and CDR2 FRNRAP. This CDR3 spans 16 amino acids.

This chain connects TRBV6-5 to TRBJ1-5; perhaps TRBD1 as D (5 bases). Germline CDR1 and CDR2: MNHEY and SVGAGI. V was trimmed by 5 bases and J by 3 bases, leaving 8 bases between them. The length of the CDR3 is 13 residues. CDR3 sequence reads: CASSPTVNQPQHF. For the CDR3, the DNA is TGTGCCAGCAGTCCGACAGTCAATCAGCCCCAGCATTTT.

This sequence joins TRBV5-5 and TRBJ2-5; the match to TRBD2 covers 10 bases. The CDR3 is made up of 16 amino acids. Germline V gives CDR1 SGHKS, CDR2 YYEKEE (reference sequence). The trim removed 4 bases at V and 1 base at J, leaving 7 bases unmatched. CDR3 DNA sequence: TGTGCCAGCAGCCAGGCAGTAGCGGGGGGCCAAGAGACCCAGTACTTC. It codes for CASSQAVAGGQETQYF. Full variable domain (outside the CDR3, taken from reference TRBV5-5 and TRBJ2-5): DAGVTQSPTHLIKTRGQQVTLRCSPISGHKSVSWYQQVLGQGPQFIFQYYEKEERGRGNFPDRFSARQFPNYSSELNVNALLLGDSALYLCASSQAVAGGQETQYFGPGTRLLVL.

The rearrangement joins TRBV4-1 to TRBJ1-5, with D uncertain. The V gene lost 3 bases and the J gene lost 0 bases, with 12 bases spanning the gap. This CDR3 is built from 16 residues. Per the germline V gene, CDR1 is MGHRA and CDR2 is YSYEKL. In DNA, the CDR3 is TGCGCCAGCAGCCAGGAGTTACCGAATAGCAATCAGCCCCAGCATTTT. This encodes CASSQELPNSNQPQHF.

The CDR3 region is CASSLCSQALNEKLFF. DNA of the CDR3: TGTGCCAGCAGTTTATGTTCGCAGGCCCTCAATGAAAAACTGTTTTTT. V gene TRBV27 combines with J gene TRBJ1-4, with no clear D. Trimming removed 1 base from V and 5 bases from J, with 14 bases in between. CDR3 size: 16 residues. Germline CDR1 reads MNHEY; CDR2 reads SMNVEV (reference sequence).

The genes are TRBV23-1 and TRBJ2-7, with 8 bases fitting TRBD2. TRBV23-1 is annotated as an ORF whose role is uncertain. CDR3 length: 17 residues. V shed 0 bases, J shed 2 bases, and the junction held 9 bases outside the gene matches. The chain's CDR3 is CASSQSGSGLVPYEQYF. CDR3 nucleotide sequence: TGCGCCAGCAGTCAATCGGGCTCGGGACTAGTACCCTACGAGCAGTACTTC.

The chain employs TRBV6-5 and TRBJ2-7, with 7 nucleotides matching TRBD1. V lost 6 bases and J lost 0; bases outside the gene matches: 8. This CDR3 has 15 residues. CDR1 MNHEY and CDR2 SVGAGI come from the germline V gene. CDR3 sequence: CASSQPGTASYEQYF. CDR3 coding DNA: TGTGCCAGCAGCCAGCCGGGGACAGCCTCCTACGAGCAGTACTTC.

The gene calls are TRBV7-8 and TRBJ1-1; D remains ambiguous. CDR3 size: 14 residues. Germline loops: CDR1 SGHVS, CDR2 FQNEAQ. V lost 3 bases, J lost 0 bases, and 8 bases lay in between. The chain's CDR3 is CASSFRRLNTEAFF. The DNA of the CDR3 is TGTGCCAGCAGCTTTCGGCGGTTGAACACTGAAGCTTTCTTT.

This clone has only a few counts. The CDR3 here is CASSPGQGNNEQFF. CDR3 nucleotides: TGTGCCAGCAGCCCGGGACAGGGGAACAATGAGCAGTTCTTC. V is TRBV7-3 and J is TRBJ2-1, with 10 bases that match TRBD1. The J segment lost 5 bases and the V segment lost 5 bases, leaving 3 bases of the junction unmatched. Germline values: CDR1 SGHTA, CDR2 FQGTGA. This CDR3 region has 14 residues.

The genes are TRBV11-3 and TRBJ2-3; TRBD2 matches 8 bases. CDR1 and CDR2 (germline): SGHNT, YENEEA. CDR3 size: 17 residues. Trimming at V came to 4 bases and at J to 4 bases, leaving 13 bases not matched to a gene. The CDR3 DNA is TGTGCCAGCAGCTCCCGGAGGGGCGGGGGGCGCTCAGATACGCAGTATTTT. Residues: CASSSRRGGGRSDTQYF.

The rearrangement links TRBV7-8 to TRBJ2-2, with D perhaps matching TRBD2 (6 bases). Looked up from germline, CDR1 is SGHVS and CDR2 is FQNEAQ. This CDR3 has 15 residues. V shed 5 bases and J shed 2 bases, with 12 bases lying between them. The CDR3: CASSAGPPNTGELFF. CDR3 bases: TGTGCCAGCAGCGCGGGACCTCCAAACACCGGGGAGCTGTTTTTT.

V and J are TRBV11-2 and TRBJ2-7, with TRBD2 matching 9 bases. This CDR3 has 16 residues. V dropped 3 bases and J dropped 7; count of bases not matched to a gene: 13. Germline CDR1 and CDR2: SGHAT and FQNNGV. The CDR3, as DNA: TGTGCCAGCAGCTTCATAGAGAGCGGGGGGTCGAGGGAGCAGTACTTC. This gives the protein CASSFIESGGSREQYF.

This chain joins TRBV18 and TRBJ2-7, with 8 bases that match TRBD1. Trimming cost V 3 bases and J 6 bases; bases outside gene matches: 4. Germline CDR1 KGHSH, CDR2 LQKENI. The CDR3 contains 13 residues. CDR3 sequence reads: CASSPDRDLEQYF. For the CDR3, the DNA is TGTGCCAGCTCACCGGACAGGGATCTCGAGCAGTACTTC.

The V and J genes are TRBV10-1 and TRBJ2-1; 7 bases align to TRBD2. The CDR3 length is 15 residues. V shed 4 bases, J shed 8 bases, and the junction held 11 bases outside the gene matches. Germline lookup yields CDR1 WNHNN and CDR2 SYGVQD (reference sequence). The CDR3 region has the DNA TGCGCCAGCAGTGGGACGACTAGCCCGCTTGATGAGCAGTTCTTC. Residues: CASSGTTSPLDEQFF.

The chain couples TRBV6-6 to TRBJ1-5, with 7 bases lining up with TRBD1. Unmatched junction bases numbered 3, after V lost 6 bases and J lost 1 base. CDR3 length: 14 residues. Germline CDR1 is MNHNY and CDR2 is SVGAGI (reference sequence). CDR3 sequence (DNA): TGTGCCAGCAGGGCAGGGGGAAGCAATCAGCCCCAGCATTTT. As protein: CASRAGGSNQPQHF.

Only one count was recorded for this clone. V is TRBV7-2 and J is TRBJ2-3; no clear D gene. Germline V gene sequence: CDR1 SGHTA, CDR2 FQGNSA. V was shortened by 2 bases and J by 0 bases, with 6 bases between the two germline ends. This CDR3 comprises 14 residues. Here the CDR3 reads CASSLPSSTDTQYF. The CDR3 nucleotides read TGTGCCAGCAGCTTACCCTCCAGCACAGATACGCAGTATTTT.